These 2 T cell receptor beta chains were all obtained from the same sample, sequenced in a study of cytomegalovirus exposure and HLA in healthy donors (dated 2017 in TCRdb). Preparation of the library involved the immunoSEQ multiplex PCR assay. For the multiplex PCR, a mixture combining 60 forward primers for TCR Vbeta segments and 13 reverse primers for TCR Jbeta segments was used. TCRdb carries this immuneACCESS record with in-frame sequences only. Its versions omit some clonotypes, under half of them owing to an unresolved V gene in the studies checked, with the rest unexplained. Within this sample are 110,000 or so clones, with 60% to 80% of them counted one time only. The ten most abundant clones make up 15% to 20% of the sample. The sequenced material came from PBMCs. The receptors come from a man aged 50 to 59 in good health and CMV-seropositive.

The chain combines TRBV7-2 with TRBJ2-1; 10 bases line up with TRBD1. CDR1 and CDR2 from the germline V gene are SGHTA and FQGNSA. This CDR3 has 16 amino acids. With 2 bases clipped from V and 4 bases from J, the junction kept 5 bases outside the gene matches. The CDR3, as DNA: TGTGCCAGCAGCTTATTGGGGACAGGGGCATACAATGAGCAGTTCTTC. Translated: CASSLLGTGAYNEQFF.

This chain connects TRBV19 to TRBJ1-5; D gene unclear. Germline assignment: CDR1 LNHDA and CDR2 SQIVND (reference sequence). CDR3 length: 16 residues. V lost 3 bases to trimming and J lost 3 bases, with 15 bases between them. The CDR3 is CASSIGSEGYNQPQHF. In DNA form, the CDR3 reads TGTGCCAGTAGTATTGGGTCTGAGGGATACAATCAGCCCCAGCATTTT. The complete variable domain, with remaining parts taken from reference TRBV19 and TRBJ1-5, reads DGGITQSPKYLFRKEGQNVTLSCEQNLNHDAMYWYRQDPGQGLRLIYYSQIVNDFQKGDIAEGYSVSREKKESFPLTVTSAQKNPTAFYLCASSIGSEGYNQPQHFGDGTRLSIL.